This T cell receptor (beta chain) originates from a study of blood T cell repertoires in COVID-19 (dated by TCRdb to 2020 to 2022). Notes on the research overall: Collaborator samples came from the United States, Italy and Spain and covered acute and convalescent phases of COVID-19. The material from the prospective study consisted of cDNA or gDNA derived from T cells, B-cell-depleted T cells, or PBMCs. Subjects who had been exposed to COVID-19, were actively infected with it, or had recovered from it provided the deeply sampled blood TCRbeta repertoires that made up the dataset. The repertoires were released in a freely available public database intended as a resource for research on the immune response to SARS-CoV-2. The samples were drawn from two sources: the first 160 participants of the ongoing ImmuneRACE study, and fewer than 1,500 subjects contributed by 6 global collaborators. The sample metadata nearly always contained a de-identified subject ID, COVID-19 status, age in years and sex. Where available, HLA class I and class II types were taken from metadata supplied by the sample provider and were not determined by assay-based typing.

To note about this clone: Which antigen it targets is not known. Base qualities are not at hand, and no much larger clone is one base apart.

TCRbeta CDR3 regions were amplified from genomic DNA by means of the immunoSEQ Assay, a bias-controlled multiplex PCR. For the original study's pipeline: The number of nucleated cells in each sample was estimated from the amplification of reference gene primers within the assay. To quantify the absolute abundance of each unique TCRbeta CDR3 rearrangement, sequence reads were collapsed and filtered. Productive Simpson clonality was computed per sample as the square root of Simpson's diversity index over productive rearrangements. Here the immuneACCESS table is served through TCRdb, limited to in-frame sequences with V and J called. Missing clones are a known gap in these copies; in checked studies unresolved V genes cover under half, and the rest lacks a known reason. V and J calls plus clone size are reproduced from that table; the DNA served to infer D and trimming. Here the sample has roughly 220,000 clones; 80% to 90% occur a single time. The top ten clones comprise nearly 20% of the sample.

Collaborating institutions collected whole blood in K2EDTA tubes following their own protocols. For TCRbeta analysis, collaborators shipped samples in one of three forms: frozen whole blood, isolated PBMCs, or DNA extracted from either of those sample types. Beyond this particular receptor, the publication reports: The amount of clinical and demographic metadata varied by source and participant and was provided uncurated.

The CDR3 goes from the cysteine to the phenylalanine over 13 residues. The kept DNA is CDR3 alone, 39 bases in frame from the first base. Per the germline V gene (reference sequence), SGHNT is the CDR1 and YYREEE is the CDR2. Deletion took 0 bases off V and 5 bases off J, with a span of 9 bases between the germline ends. The V and J genes are TRBV5-4 and TRBJ2-7; possibly the D gene is TRBD2, per 6 matching bases. The sequencing sample was made of peripheral blood. This receptor was taken from a man aged 25 to 40 with active or convalescent COVID-19. The CDR3 region: CASSLAWGDEQYF. The nucleotide sequence is given as TGTGCCAGCAGCTTGGCTTGGGGGGACGAGCAGTACTTC.